This TCR beta chain stems from a study of cytomegalovirus exposure and HLA in healthy donors. Healthy bone marrow donors made up the cohort. V gave up 4 bases and J gave up 3 bases, with 7 bases separating them. In germline, CDR1 is MNHNY, CDR2 SVGAGI (reference sequence). The CDR3 is 12 residues long. As concerns this clone: Antigen specificity is unknown.

The PCR made use of 60 Vbeta and 13 Jbeta primers. Profiled with immunoSEQ multiplex PCR; TCRdb holds only in-frame clones, not every one. The table shows around 67,000 clones, with roughly 80% occurring only once. General study findings and limits: V- and J-gene trimming in TCR beta was tied to a missense DCLRE1C variant by an analysis performed later. At a 0.05 false discovery rate, a later analysis found about 17,000 TCR beta sequences to be associated with HLA alleles. The study put some 150 TCR beta chains on its list as cytomegalovirus-associated.

The sequence was collected from a woman aged 25-40 years in good health and CMV-seropositive. Material: PBMCs. The rearrangement joins TRBV6-6 to TRBJ2-7; no firm D call. The CDR3 loop reads CASSFSGYEQYF. The CDR3 region has the DNA TGTGCCAGCAGTTTTAGTGGCTACGAGCAGTACTTC.